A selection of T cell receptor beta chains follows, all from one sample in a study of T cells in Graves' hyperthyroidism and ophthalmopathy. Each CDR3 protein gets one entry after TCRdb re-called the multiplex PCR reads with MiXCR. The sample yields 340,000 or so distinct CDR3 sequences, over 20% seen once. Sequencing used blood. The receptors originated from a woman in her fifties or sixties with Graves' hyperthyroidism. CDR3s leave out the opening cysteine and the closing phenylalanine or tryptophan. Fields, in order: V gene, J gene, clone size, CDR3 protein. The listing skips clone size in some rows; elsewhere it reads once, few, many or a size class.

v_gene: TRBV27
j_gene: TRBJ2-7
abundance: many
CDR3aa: ASSLPLWESYEQY

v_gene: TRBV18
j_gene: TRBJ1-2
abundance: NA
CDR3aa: ASSPLAEYGYT

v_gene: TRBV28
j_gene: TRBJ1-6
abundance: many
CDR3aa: ASQGRGQGSYNSPLH

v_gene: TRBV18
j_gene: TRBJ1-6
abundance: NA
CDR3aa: ASSPGQSYNSPLH

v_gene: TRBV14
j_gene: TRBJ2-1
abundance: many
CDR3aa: ASSQRTGSYNEQF

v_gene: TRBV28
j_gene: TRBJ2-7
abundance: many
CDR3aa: ASSLIPGGSYEQY

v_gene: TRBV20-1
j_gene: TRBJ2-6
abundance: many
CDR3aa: SANRGGYGANVLT

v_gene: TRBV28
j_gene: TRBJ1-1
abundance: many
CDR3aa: ASSLLVPNTEAF

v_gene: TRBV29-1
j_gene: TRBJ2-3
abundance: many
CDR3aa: SVGTHGGVTDTQY

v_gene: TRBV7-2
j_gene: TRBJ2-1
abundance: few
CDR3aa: ASSARGRASPF

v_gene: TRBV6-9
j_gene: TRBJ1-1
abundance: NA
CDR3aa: ASSYGQGSTEAF

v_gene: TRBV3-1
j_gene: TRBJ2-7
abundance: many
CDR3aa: ASSQGTGGTYEQY

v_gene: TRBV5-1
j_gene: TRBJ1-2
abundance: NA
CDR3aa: ASSLEGQSSYGYT

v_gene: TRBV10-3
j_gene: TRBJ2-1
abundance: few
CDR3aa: AISESMTALGNEQF

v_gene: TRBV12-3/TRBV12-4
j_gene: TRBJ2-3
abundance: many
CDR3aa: ASSFGGADTQY

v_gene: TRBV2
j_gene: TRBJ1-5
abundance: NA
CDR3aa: ASATGADQPQH

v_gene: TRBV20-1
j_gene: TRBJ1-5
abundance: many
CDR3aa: SARDPQTVLQH

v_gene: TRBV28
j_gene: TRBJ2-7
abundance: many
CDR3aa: ASSFFRGGTYEQY

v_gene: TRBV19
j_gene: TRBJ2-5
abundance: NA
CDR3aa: ASSPNLSGETQY

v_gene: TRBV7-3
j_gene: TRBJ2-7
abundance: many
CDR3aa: ASSTTGYGEQY

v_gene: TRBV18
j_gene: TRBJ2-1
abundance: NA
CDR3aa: ASSPPRGGGSNNEQF

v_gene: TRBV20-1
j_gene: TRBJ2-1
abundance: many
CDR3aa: SASRTGGRYNEQF

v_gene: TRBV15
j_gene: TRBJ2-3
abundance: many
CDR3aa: ATSRGGVGRDTQY

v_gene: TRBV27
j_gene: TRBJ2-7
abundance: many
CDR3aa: ASSEPPYYEQY

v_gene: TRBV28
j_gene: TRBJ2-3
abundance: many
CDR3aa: ASSLGATGKDTQY

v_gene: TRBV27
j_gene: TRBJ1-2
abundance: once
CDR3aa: ASGRTGGADGYT

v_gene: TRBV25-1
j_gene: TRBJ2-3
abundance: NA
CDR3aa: ASSGAGEADTQY

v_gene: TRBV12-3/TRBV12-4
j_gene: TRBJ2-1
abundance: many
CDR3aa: ASSPGLAGDNEQF

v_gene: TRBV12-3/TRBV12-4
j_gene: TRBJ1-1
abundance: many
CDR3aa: ASSPTGGGTEAF

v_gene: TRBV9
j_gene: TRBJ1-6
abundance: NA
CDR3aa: ASSVGNRVVSPLH

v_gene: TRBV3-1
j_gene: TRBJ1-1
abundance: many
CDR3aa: ASSPRRNTEAF

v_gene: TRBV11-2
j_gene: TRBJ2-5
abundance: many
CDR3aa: ASSYTGTERPVEY

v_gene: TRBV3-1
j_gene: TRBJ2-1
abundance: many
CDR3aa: ASSAGTSIYNEQF

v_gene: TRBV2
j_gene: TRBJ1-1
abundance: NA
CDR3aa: ASRFLTQLRGQAF

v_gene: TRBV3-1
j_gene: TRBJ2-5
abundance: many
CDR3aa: ASSQGLAGEVTQY

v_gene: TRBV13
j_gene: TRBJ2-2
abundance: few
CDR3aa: ASSLARDYLNTGELF

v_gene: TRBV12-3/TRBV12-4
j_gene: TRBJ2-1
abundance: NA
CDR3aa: ASSFGNNEQF

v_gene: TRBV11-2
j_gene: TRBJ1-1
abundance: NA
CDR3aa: ASSPPPTEAF

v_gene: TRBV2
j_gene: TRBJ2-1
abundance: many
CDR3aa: ASSPLRKRQEQF

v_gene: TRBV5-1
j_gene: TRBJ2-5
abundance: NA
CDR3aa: ASSLAGTSGTQY

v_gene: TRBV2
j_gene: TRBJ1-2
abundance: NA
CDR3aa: ASRDNPPGYT

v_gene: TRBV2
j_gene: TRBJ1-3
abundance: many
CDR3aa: ASSVKSTGNTIY

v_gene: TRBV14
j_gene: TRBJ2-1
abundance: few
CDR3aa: ASSLSAIYNEQF

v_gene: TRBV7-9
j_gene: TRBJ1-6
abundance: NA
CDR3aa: ASSLVFLGWNSPLH

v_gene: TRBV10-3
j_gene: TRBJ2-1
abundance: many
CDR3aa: AISWDIMDNEQF

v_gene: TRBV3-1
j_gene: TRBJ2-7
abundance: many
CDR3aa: ASSQGTKIYEQY

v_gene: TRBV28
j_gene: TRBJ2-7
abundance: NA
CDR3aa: ASSLWGTSGYEQY

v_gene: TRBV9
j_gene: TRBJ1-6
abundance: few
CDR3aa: ASSETGAYNSPLH

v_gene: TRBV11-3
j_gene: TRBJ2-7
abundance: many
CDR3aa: ASSYSAGVTYEQY

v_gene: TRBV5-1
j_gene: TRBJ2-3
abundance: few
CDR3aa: ASSPRGPGITDTQY

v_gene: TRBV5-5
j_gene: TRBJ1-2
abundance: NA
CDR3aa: ASGHGNGYT

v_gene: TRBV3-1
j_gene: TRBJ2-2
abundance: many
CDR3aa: ASSQDTRTGELF

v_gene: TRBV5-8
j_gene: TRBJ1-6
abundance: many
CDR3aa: ASSLAGQGGSPLH

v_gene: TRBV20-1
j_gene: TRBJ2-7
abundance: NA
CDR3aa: SARPHGSYEQY